This entry describes one T cell receptor (beta chain). In TCRdb, the 5' RACE reads were re-called with MiXCR into one record per CDR3 protein. The sample yields a few hundred thousand distinct CDR3 sequences, approximately 12% seen once. The source of the sample is a study of CD8 T cells in ankylosing spondylitis. Trimming left V 6 bases short and J 6 bases short, with 20 bases between. This CDR3 is built from 15 residues. The V gene's germline CDR1 is MNHEY and CDR2 SVGAGI. The rearrangement uses TRBV6-5 and TRBJ1-2; D is perhaps TRBD1 (6 bases). Sequencing was done on a sample of blood, either unsorted or a sorted T cell fraction (not recorded which). This TCR came from a male donor with ankylosing spondylitis or in good health (not recorded which). This CDR3 is CASSFTRQANDGYTF. CDR3 bases: TGTGCCAGCAGCTTCACTAGACAGGCTAATGATGGCTACACCTTC.